Given below is one T cell receptor beta chain in context. CDR3 length equals 13 residues. CDR1 and CDR2 (germline): SGHTA, FQGNSA. Trimming removed 1 base at V and 4 bases at J, with 8 bases between. Some clones are missing from TCRdb's copy, which holds only in-frame ones; the method was immunoSEQ multiplex PCR. The table lists tens of thousands of clones, around 72% of them singletons. These data are taken from a study of T cells in tumors after PD-1 blockade. Source: PBMCs, taken after anti-PD-1 treatment. The chain is built from TRBV7-2 and TRBJ2-7; D uncertain. The clonotype originates from a human donor with basal cell carcinoma. The CDR3: CASSLGWGYEQYF. The CDR3 nucleotides read TGTGCCAGCAGCTTAGGGTGGGGTTACGAGCAGTACTTC.